Shown below are 29 T cell receptor beta chains from a single sample sequenced in a study of shared clonotypes between healthy human individuals. Only in-frame clones appear in the TCRdb table, and some are missing; sequencing was by immunoSEQ multiplex PCR. This table holds approximately 2.5 million clones, 93% found once. Sequencing was carried out using naive CD4+ T cells from PBMCs. Documented subset: CD45RA+ positively selected. The origin of the receptors is a young man in good health. Some clones in this sample may be carry-over from other donors' samples.

The V call is TRBV6-5, the J call TRBJ2-1, with D tentatively TRBD1 or TRBD2 (5 bases each). The CDR3 loop spans 15 amino acids. Germline V gene data show CDR1 as MNHEY and CDR2 as SVGAGI. Trimming removed 6 bases from V and 6 bases from J, with 18 bases in between. The CDR3 coding sequence is TGTGCCAGCAGGTCCGGGACCCGAGGCGTCAATGAGCAGTTCTTC. Translating gives CASRSGTRGVNEQFF.

The genes are TRBV5-4 and TRBJ1-2; no definite D call. In germline, CDR1 is SGHNT, CDR2 YYREEE (reference sequence). This CDR3 has 15 residues. Between the trimmed V and J ends, which lost 3 bases and 7 bases, there was a span of 19 bases. The CDR3 sequence: CASSSNIPKTGGYTF. The CDR3 nucleotides are TGTGCCAGCAGCTCCAACATACCCAAGACGGGTGGCTACACCTTC. Full variable domain (outside the CDR3, taken from reference TRBV5-4 and TRBJ1-2): ETGVTQSPTHLIKTRGQQVTLRCSSQSGHNTVSWYQQALGQGPQFIFQYYREEENGRGNFPPRFSGLQFPNYSSELNVNALELDDSALYLCASSSNIPKTGGYTFGSGTRLTVV.

The chain couples TRBV6-6 to TRBJ1-1; D gene uncertain. Germline CDR1 and CDR2: MNHNY and SVGAGI (reference sequence). The germline V and J ends were trimmed by 0 bases and 11 bases, with 13 bases remaining between them. There are 13 residues in the CDR3. The CDR3 DNA reads TGTGCCAGCAGTTACTCCGGGCCCTGGCAGGCTTTCTTT. Translation gives CASSYSGPWQAFF.

This sequence joins TRBV27 and TRBJ1-2, with a weak D call TRBD1 (5 bases). Germline V CDR1 and CDR2: MNHEY, SMNVEV (reference sequence). The CDR3 contains 16 residues. The germline V and J ends were trimmed by 5 bases and 4 bases, with 20 bases remaining between them. This CDR3 reads CASSPSDKVGFYGYTF. The CDR3 DNA follows: TGTGCCAGCAGTCCTTCGGACAAGGTGGGATTCTATGGCTACACCTTC.

The chain employs TRBV7-2 and TRBJ2-1, with D possibly being TRBD1 or TRBD2 (5 bases each). Per germline, CDR1 SGHTA and CDR2 FQGNSA. Trimming removed 5 bases from V and 1 base from J, with 15 bases in between. The CDR3 sequence is 16 residues long. The CDR3: CASSVLGTVSYNEQFF. The CDR3 nucleotides read TGTGCCAGCAGCGTGCTCGGGACGGTGTCCTACAATGAGCAGTTCTTC.

The chain joins TRBV7-3 to TRBJ2-5; either TRBD1 or TRBD2 may fit D (5 bases each). Germline-derived CDR1 and CDR2 are SGHTA and FQGTGA. Trimming cost V 4 bases and J 3 bases, with 15 bases left between them. The CDR3 sequence is 15 residues long. CDR3 DNA sequence: TGTGCCAGCAGCTCCTCACCGGGACCTGAAGAGACCCAGTACTTC. Protein sequence: CASSSSPGPEETQYF.

The rearrangement links TRBV15 to TRBJ2-7; a weak D match, TRBD2 (5 bases). The CDR3 runs to 14 residues. CDR1 and CDR2 from the germline V gene are LNHNV and YYDKDF (reference sequence). The V end was cut by 5 bases, the J end by 1 base, with 12 bases between. CDR3 sequence: CATSETRRSYEQYF. Here the CDR3 DNA reads TGTGCCACCAGCGAGACACGGAGGTCCTACGAGCAGTACTTC.

The chain joins TRBV7-2 to TRBJ1-2, with 9 bases fitting TRBD1. With V trimmed by 8 bases and J by 8 bases, 15 bases remained unmatched. The CDR3 runs 15 residues. Looked up from germline, CDR1 is SGHTA and CDR2 is FQGNSA. The DNA of the CDR3 is TGTGCCAGCGGTCCCGGGACAGGGCGAGGGGTCGGCTACACCTTC. Protein: CASGPGTGRGVGYTF.

The J gene is TRBJ2-5, the V gene TRBV4-1, with 9 bases identical to TRBD2. The J call is doubtful: the DNA matches TRBJ2-7 better. CDR3 length: 15 residues. Germline V gene lookup returns CDR1 MGHRA and CDR2 YSYEKL. CDR3: CASSQGGGDSYEQYF. The CDR3 region has the DNA TGCGCCAGCAGCCAAGGCGGGGGGGACAGCTACGAGCAGTACTTC.

The CDR3 sequence: CASRSPGRMNTEAFF. The CDR3 nucleotides read TGTGCCAGCAGATCTCCCGGACGGATGAACACTGAAGCTTTCTTT. The chain couples TRBV11-2 to TRBJ1-1, with unresolved D. V lost 6 bases to trimming and J lost 0 bases, with 14 bases between them. Germline CDR1 is SGHAT and CDR2 is FQNNGV. There are 15 residues in the CDR3. Filled out from reference TRBV11-2 and TRBJ1-1, the complete variable domain reads EAGVAQSPRYKIIEKRQSVAFWCNPISGHATLYWYQQILGQGPKLLIQFQNNGVVDDSQLPKDRFSAERLKGVDSTLKIQPAKLEDSAVYLCASRSPGRMNTEAFFGQGTRLTVV.

This rearrangement joins TRBV7-9 to TRBJ2-1, with D perhaps matching TRBD1 or TRBD2 (6 bases each). V gave up 2 bases and J gave up 0 bases, with 11 bases separating them. This CDR3 comprises 16 residues. The germline gives CDR1 SEHNR, CDR2 FQNEAQ (reference sequence). The CDR3 is CASSLSGASSYNEQFF. DNA for the CDR3: TGTGCCAGCAGCTTATCGGGGGCGAGCTCCTACAATGAGCAGTTCTTC.

The rearrangement uses TRBV7-9 and TRBJ1-3; D is uncertain. The CDR3 spans 14 residues. The germline V gene has CDR1 SEHNR and CDR2 FQNEAQ (reference sequence). Trimming left V 8 bases short and J 0 bases short, with 11 bases between. Here the CDR3 DNA reads TGTGCCAGCGAGGTGGGAAGCTCTGGAAACACCATATATTTT. Encoded protein: CASEVGSSGNTIYF.

This clone has just a few counts. V and J are TRBV6-1 and TRBJ1-1, with 12 bases identical to TRBD1. The ends lost 6 bases at V and 7 bases at J; junction bases unmatched: 9. The CDR3 sequence is 15 residues long. The germline V gene encodes CDR1 MNHNS and CDR2 SASEGT. CDR3 DNA: TGTGCCAGCAGCCACCTTGGGACAGGGGGCGTTGAAGCTTTCTTT. Its protein product is CASSHLGTGGVEAFF.

Of note for this clone: The same CDR3 arises from other DNA sequences in this sample as well. The rearrangement joins TRBV5-4 to TRBJ2-5; 7 bases map to TRBD1. In germline, CDR1 is SGHNT, CDR2 YYREEE (reference sequence). The CDR3 covers 13 residues. The V and J ends lost 1 base and 5 bases, in that order; junction bases with no gene match: 2. The CDR3 nucleotides are TGTGCCAGCAGCTTGACAGGGGAGGAGACCCAGTACTTC. Translating it yields CASSLTGEETQYF.

The J gene is TRBJ2-1, the V gene TRBV13; no clear D gene. The germline V gene encodes CDR1 PRHDT and CDR2 FYEKMQ (reference sequence). CDR3 size: 15 residues. V shed 3 bases and J shed 6 bases, with 15 bases lying between them. The CDR3 DNA follows: TGTGCCAGCAGCTTCAATCCTCGGACGGGCAATGAGCAGTTCTTC. Protein sequence: CASSFNPRTGNEQFF.

V and J are TRBV4-1 and TRBJ2-1, with 11 bases matching TRBD2. Trimming removed 6 bases from V and 7 bases from J; junction bases left unmatched: 5. There are 14 residues in the CDR3. The germline CDR1 and CDR2 sequences are MGHRA and YSYEKL. This CDR3 is CASRVAGGPNEQFF. DNA for the CDR3: TGCGCCAGCAGGGTAGCGGGAGGGCCAAATGAGCAGTTCTTC.

V usage is TRBV15 and J usage is TRBJ1-2; weak D call: TRBD1 (6 bases). Trimming pared 0 bases from V and 5 bases from J, leaving 16 bases between. The CDR3 spans 16 residues. Germline lookup yields CDR1 LNHNV and CDR2 YYDKDF (reference sequence). For the CDR3, the DNA is TGTGCCACCAGCAGAGAGGGGGCGCTGAGAGGGTATGGCTACACCTTC. This sequence encodes CATSREGALRGYGYTF.

The chain is built from TRBV11-2 and TRBJ2-1, with D possibly being TRBD1 (5 bases). Trimming removed 0 bases from V and 3 bases from J, with 9 bases in between. This CDR3 is 15 amino acids long. Germline CDR1 and CDR2: SGHAT and FQNNGV. CDR3 nucleotide sequence: TGTGCCAGCAGCTTAGACCGACAGAGCTACAATGAGCAGTTCTTC. Amino acids: CASSLDRQSYNEQFF.

The CDR3 here is CASSLTGPNYGYTF. The DNA of the CDR3 is TGTGCCAGCAGTTTGACAGGGCCTAACTATGGCTACACCTTC. This chain uses TRBV27 with TRBJ1-2; 7 bases are a match to TRBD1. This CDR3 spans 14 amino acids. Losses at the gene ends were 3 bases for V and 0 bases for J; bases not matched to a gene: 1. From germline, CDR1 is MNHEY and CDR2 SMNVEV (reference sequence).

The chain recombines TRBV7-8 with TRBJ2-7, with 9 bases aligning to TRBD1. The CDR3 spans 15 residues. V lost 5 bases, J lost 7 bases, and 12 bases stayed unmatched. CDR1 and CDR2 from the germline V gene are SGHVS and FQNEAQ. The CDR3 reads CASSQTGGLLGEQYF. The CDR3 bases are TGTGCCAGCAGCCAAACAGGGGGCCTCTTGGGAGAGCAGTACTTC. The whole variable domain, filled in from reference TRBV7-8 and TRBJ2-7, reads GAGVSQSPRYKVAKRGQDVALRCDPISGHVSLFWYQQALGQGPEFLTYFQNEAQLDKSGLPSDRFFAERPEGSVSTLKIQRTQQEDSAVYLCASSQTGGLLGEQYFGPGTRLTVT.

The V and J genes are TRBV29-1 and TRBJ2-1; D is possibly TRBD1 or TRBD2 (5 bases each). Germline CDR1 is SQVTM and CDR2 is ANQGSEA. The CDR3 loop spans 14 amino acids. V shed 4 bases and J shed 2 bases, with 12 bases lying between them. The CDR3, as DNA: TGCAGCGTTGCTCCGGGGCTTACCTACAATGAGCAGTTCTTC. Protein: CSVAPGLTYNEQFF.

The genes are TRBV27 and TRBJ2-5; possibly TRBD2 for D (7 bases). Deletions cut 5 bases from V and 4 bases from J, with 17 bases between. The CDR3 contains 15 residues. The germline V gene encodes CDR1 MNHEY and CDR2 SMNVEV (reference sequence). DNA for the CDR3: TGTGCCAGCAGTGCGCAGGGGAGGGCCGGAGAGACCCAGTACTTC. This translates into CASSAQGRAGETQYF.

J is TRBJ2-7 and V is TRBV7-2, with 10 bases identical to TRBD2. The CDR3 length is 16 residues. V shed 8 bases and J 4 bases; nucleotides not matched to a gene: 14. CDR1 SGHTA and CDR2 FQGNSA come from the germline V gene. CDR3 sequence reads: CASSPGGSGRAYEQYF. The CDR3 DNA reads TGTGCCAGCTCCCCGGGCGGAAGCGGGAGGGCATACGAGCAGTACTTC.

V gene TRBV6-5 combines with J gene TRBJ1-4; D remains ambiguous. V lost 0 bases and J 1 base, leaving 6 bases between the germline ends. CDR1 and CDR2 (germline): MNHEY, SVGAGI. The CDR3 contains 15 residues. In nucleotides, the CDR3 is TGTGCCAGCAGTTACTCTTCGGGAACTAATGAAAAACTGTTTTTT. This codes for CASSYSSGTNEKLFF.

This chain connects TRBV10-3 to TRBJ2-1; 9 positions agree with TRBD2. This CDR3 is built from 15 residues. Germline trimming cut 6 bases from V and 3 bases from J; bases unmatched to any gene: 6. Looked up from germline, CDR1 is ENHRY and CDR2 is SYGVKD. The CDR3 region is CAIRLAGDIYNEQFF. CDR3 bases: TGTGCCATCAGATTAGCGGGAGATATCTACAATGAGCAGTTCTTC.

V and J are TRBV7-3 and TRBJ2-2, with TRBD2 matching 10 bases. The CDR3 has 17 residues. The trim removed 5 bases at V and 5 bases at J, leaving 11 bases unmatched. Germline CDR1 is SGHTA and CDR2 is FQGTGA. The CDR3 loop reads CASSPGLAGARTGELFF. Written as DNA, the CDR3 is TGTGCCAGCAGCCCGGGGCTAGCGGGAGCGAGGACCGGGGAGCTGTTTTTT. Looking up the rest from reference TRBV7-3 and TRBJ2-2 gives the full variable domain: GAGVSQTPSNKVTEKGKYVELRCDPISGHTALYWYRQSLGQGPEFLIYFQGTGAADDSGLPNDRFFAVRPEGSVSTLKIQRTERGDSAVYLCASSPGLAGARTGELFFGEGSRLTVL.

This chain uses TRBV19 with TRBJ2-1; 10 nucleotides agree with TRBD2. Germline CDR1 and CDR2: LNHDA and SQIVND (reference sequence). The CDR3 runs to 15 residues. The junction had 10 bases not matched to a gene; V was cut back by 6 bases and J by 8 bases. CDR3 loop: CASRHASGSVYEQFF. Written as DNA, the CDR3 is TGTGCCAGTAGGCACGCTAGCGGGAGTGTCTATGAGCAGTTCTTC.

The V gene is TRBV19, the J gene TRBJ1-2; D might be TRBD1 (6 bases). V was trimmed by 7 bases and J by 2 bases, leaving 11 bases between them. This CDR3 region has 13 residues. Germline V lookup: CDR1 LNHDA, CDR2 SQIVND (reference sequence). The chain's CDR3 is CASNPGANYGYTF. The DNA for the CDR3 is TGTGCCAGTAACCCAGGGGCAAACTATGGCTACACCTTC.

The J gene is TRBJ2-1, the V gene TRBV9, with D perhaps assigned TRBD1 or TRBD2 (5 bases each). V lost 3 bases to trimming and J lost 9 bases, with 22 bases between them. Germline V CDR1 and CDR2: SGDLS, YYNGEE. CDR3 length: 16 residues. CDR3 residues: CASSARQGASRSEQFF. The CDR3 nucleotides are TGTGCCAGCAGCGCTAGGCAGGGAGCCTCAAGGAGTGAGCAGTTCTTC.